The rows below give T cell receptor beta chains drawn from one sample of a study of T-cell memory formation after mild COVID-19. TCRdb recomputed calls from the 5' RACE reads with MiXCR, one row per CDR3 protein. Here the sample spans around 220,000 distinct CDR3 sequences, roughly 17% being singletons. The sample consisted of PBMCs or a T cell subset sorted from them (not recorded which). The receptor source for this set is a man between 18 and 29 years old who had mild COVID-19 (a few samples of this study predate the infection). Cell type and time point are not known. Each CDR3 is given with its conserved first and last residue. A D gene is named only where the DNA matches it firmly. A clone size is listed for some rows: how often the clone was seen (once, few, many), or a class if it is expanded.

few	TRBV3-1	TRBD1	TRBJ1-2	TGTGCCAGCAGCCAAGCTACAGGGGGCTATGGCTACACCTTC	CASSQATGGYGYTF
-	TRBV7-2	-	TRBJ1-2	TGTGCCAGCAGCTTCGCCCATAGAGGGAATAACTATGGCTACACCTTC	CASSFAHRGNNYGYTF
-	TRBV18	TRBD1	TRBJ1-1	TGTGCCAGCTCACCGTCCCGGACAGGGGAAGCTTTCTTT	CASSPSRTGEAFF
-	TRBV4-1	-	TRBJ2-3	TGCGCCAGCAGCCAAGTTGGGAGAAAAGATACGCAGTATTTT	CASSQVGRKDTQYF
-	TRBV20-1	TRBD2	TRBJ2-3	TGCAGTGCTAGAGGCACTAGCGCCACAGATACGCAGTATTTT	CSARGTSATDTQYF
many	TRBV5-1	TRBD2	TRBJ2-1	TGCGCCAGCAGCTTGGCCTCGGGGGGGCGTAATGAGCAGTTCTTC	CASSLASGGRNEQFF
-	TRBV5-1	TRBD1	TRBJ2-6	TGCGCCAGCAGCGCCGGGACAGGGTCTGGGGCCAACGTCCTGACTTTC	CASSAGTGSGANVLTF
many	TRBV4-3	-	TRBJ1-5	TGCGCCAGCAGCCAAGATCCCACGATCAATCAGCCCCAGCATTTT	CASSQDPTINQPQHF
few	TRBV28	-	TRBJ1-2	TGTGCCAGCAGGGAGGGCCTGGATTATGGCTACACCTTC	CASREGLDYGYTF
-	TRBV7-2	-	TRBJ1-1	TGTGCCAGCAGCCTACAGGGACTCAGGAACACTGAAGCTTTCTTT	CASSLQGLRNTEAFF
-	TRBV4-1	TRBD1	TRBJ2-7	TGCGCCAGCAGCCAATCCACCAGGGGGAGTCGATACGAGCAGTACTTC	CASSQSTRGSRYEQYF
few	TRBV13	TRBD2	TRBJ2-5	TGTGCCAGCAGCCCGCGGGGGGTTGGGGAGACCCAGTACTTC	CASSPRGVGETQYF
few	TRBV15	TRBD1	TRBJ2-3	TGTGCCACCAGCAGAGACTCCAGGACAGGAGCGGATACGCAGTATTTT	CATSRDSRTGADTQYF
-	TRBV4-3	-	TRBJ2-3	TGCGCCAGCAGCCAAGAGGGCAGGGCCGAAGATACGCAGTATTTT	CASSQEGRAEDTQYF
-	TRBV5-8	-	TRBJ1-6	TGTGCCAGCAGCCACGTGTACGGGAATTCACCCCTCCACTTT	CASSHVYGNSPLHF
-	TRBV6-5	-	TRBJ1-1	TGTGCCAGCAGTTTCCCTGGGACCTCCGAAGCTTTCTTT	CASSFPGTSEAFF
-	TRBV5-1	TRBD2	TRBJ2-3	TGCGCCAGCCAACTAGCGGGGGCCCAGGATACGCAGTATTTT	CASQLAGAQDTQYF
-	TRBV24-1	-	TRBJ1-1	TGTGCCACCAGTGGGGGGGCGGCGGGAAACACTGAAGCTTTCTTT	CATSGGAAGNTEAFF